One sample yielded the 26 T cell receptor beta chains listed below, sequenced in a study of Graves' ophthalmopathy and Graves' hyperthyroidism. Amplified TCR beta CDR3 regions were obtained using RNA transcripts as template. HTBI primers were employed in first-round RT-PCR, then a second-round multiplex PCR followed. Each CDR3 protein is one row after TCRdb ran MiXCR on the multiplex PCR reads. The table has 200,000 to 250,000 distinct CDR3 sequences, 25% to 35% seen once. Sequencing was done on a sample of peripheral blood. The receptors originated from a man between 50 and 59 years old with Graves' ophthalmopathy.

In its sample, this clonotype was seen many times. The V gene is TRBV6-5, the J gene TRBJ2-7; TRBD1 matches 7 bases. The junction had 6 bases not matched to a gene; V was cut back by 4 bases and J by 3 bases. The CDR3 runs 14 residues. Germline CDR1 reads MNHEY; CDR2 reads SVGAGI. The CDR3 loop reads CASSSQTGFYEQYF. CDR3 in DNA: TGTGCCAGCAGTTCACAGACAGGGTTCTACGAGCAGTACTTC.

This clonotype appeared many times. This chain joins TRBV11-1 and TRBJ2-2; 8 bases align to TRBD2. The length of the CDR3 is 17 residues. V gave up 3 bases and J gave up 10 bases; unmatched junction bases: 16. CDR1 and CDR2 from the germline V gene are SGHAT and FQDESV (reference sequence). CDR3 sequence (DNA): TGTGCCAGCAGCTTGCCAACCCCGGCGGGGGGAACTGTGGAGCTGTTTTTT. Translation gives CASSLPTPAGGTVELFF.

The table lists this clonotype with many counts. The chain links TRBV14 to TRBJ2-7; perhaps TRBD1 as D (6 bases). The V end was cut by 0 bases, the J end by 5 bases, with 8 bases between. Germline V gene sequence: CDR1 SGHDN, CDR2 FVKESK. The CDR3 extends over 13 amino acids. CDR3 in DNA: TGTGCCAGCAGCCAAGAAAGGGGGAACGAGCAGTACTTC. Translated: CASSQERGNEQYF.

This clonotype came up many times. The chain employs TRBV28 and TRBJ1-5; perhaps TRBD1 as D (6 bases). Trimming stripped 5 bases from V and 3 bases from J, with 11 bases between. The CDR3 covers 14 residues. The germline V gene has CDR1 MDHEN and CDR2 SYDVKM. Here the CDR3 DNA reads TGTGCCAGCAGTGGGACATCCTCCAATCAGCCCCAGCATTTT. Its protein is CASSGTSSNQPQHF.

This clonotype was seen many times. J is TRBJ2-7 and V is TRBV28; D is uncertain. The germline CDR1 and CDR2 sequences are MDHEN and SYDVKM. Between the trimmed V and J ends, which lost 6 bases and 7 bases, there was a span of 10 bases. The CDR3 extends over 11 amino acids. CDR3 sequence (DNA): TGTGCCAGCAGGACCCCACGTGAGCAGTACTTC. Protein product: CASRTPREQYF. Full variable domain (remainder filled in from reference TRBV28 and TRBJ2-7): DVKVTQSSRYLVKRTGEKVFLECVQDMDHENMFWYRQDPGLGLRLIYFSYDVKMKEKGDIPEGYSVSREKKERFSLILESASTNQTSMYLCASRTPREQYFGPGTRLTVT.

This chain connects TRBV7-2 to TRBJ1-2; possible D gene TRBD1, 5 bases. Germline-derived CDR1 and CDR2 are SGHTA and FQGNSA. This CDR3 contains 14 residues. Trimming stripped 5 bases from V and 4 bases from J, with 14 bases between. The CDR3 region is CASSPSPGVYGYTF. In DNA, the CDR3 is TGTGCCAGCAGCCCCTCCCCGGGGGTCTATGGCTACACCTTC.

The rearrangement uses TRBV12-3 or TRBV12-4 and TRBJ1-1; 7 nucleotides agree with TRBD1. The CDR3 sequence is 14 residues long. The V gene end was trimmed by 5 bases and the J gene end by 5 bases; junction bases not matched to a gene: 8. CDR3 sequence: CASSNQGGRTEAFF. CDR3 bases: TGTGCCAGCAGTAACCAGGGGGGACGTACTGAAGCTTTCTTT.

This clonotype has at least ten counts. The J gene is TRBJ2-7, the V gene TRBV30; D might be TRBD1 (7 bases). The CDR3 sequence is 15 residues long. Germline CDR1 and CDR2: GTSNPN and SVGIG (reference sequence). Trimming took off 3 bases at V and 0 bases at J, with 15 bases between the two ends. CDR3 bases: TGTGCCTGGAGCTATAGCGGACAGGACTCCTACGAGCAGTACTTC. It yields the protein CAWSYSGQDSYEQYF.

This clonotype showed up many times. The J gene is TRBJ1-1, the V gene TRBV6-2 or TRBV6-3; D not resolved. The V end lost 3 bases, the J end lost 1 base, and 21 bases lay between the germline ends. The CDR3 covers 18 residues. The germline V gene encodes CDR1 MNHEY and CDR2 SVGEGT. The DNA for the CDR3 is TGTGCCAGCAGTTATTATCGGGGTGAGGGTGTTAGGAACACTGAAGCTTTCTTT. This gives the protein CASSYYRGEGVRNTEAFF.

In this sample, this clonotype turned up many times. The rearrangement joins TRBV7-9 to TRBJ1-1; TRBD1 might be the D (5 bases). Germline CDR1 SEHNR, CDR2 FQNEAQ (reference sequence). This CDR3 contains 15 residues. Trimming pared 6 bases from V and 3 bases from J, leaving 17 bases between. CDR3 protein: CASRGRGDLDTEAFF. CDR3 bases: TGTGCCAGCAGGGGTAGAGGGGACTTGGACACTGAAGCTTTCTTT.

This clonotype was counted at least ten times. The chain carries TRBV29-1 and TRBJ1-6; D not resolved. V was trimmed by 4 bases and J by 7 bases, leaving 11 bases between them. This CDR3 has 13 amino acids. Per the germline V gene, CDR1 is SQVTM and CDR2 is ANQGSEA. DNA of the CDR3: TGCAGCGTTGCACAGCAAGCCAATTCACCCCTCCACTTT. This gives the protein CSVAQQANSPLHF.

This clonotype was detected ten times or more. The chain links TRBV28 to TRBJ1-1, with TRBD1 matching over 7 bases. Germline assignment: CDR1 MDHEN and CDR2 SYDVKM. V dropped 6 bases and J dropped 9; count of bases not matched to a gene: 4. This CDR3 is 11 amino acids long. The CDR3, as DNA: TGTGCCAGCAGGGGGACAGCTCAAGCTTTCTTT. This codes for CASRGTAQAFF.

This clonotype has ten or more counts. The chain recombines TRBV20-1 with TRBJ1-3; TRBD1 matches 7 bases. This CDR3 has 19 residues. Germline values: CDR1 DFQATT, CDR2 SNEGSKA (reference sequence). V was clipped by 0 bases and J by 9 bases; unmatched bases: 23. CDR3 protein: CSARDFQGDPPPDMGTIYF. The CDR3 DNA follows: TGCAGTGCTAGAGATTTTCAGGGGGACCCCCCACCTGATATGGGCACCATATATTTT.

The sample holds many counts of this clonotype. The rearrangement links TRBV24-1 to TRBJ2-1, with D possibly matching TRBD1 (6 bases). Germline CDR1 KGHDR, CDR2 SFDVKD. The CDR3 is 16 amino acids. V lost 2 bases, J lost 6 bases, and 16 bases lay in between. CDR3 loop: CATSDSGHPRVNEQFF. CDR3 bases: TGTGCCACCAGTGATTCGGGACACCCGCGGGTCAATGAGCAGTTCTTC.

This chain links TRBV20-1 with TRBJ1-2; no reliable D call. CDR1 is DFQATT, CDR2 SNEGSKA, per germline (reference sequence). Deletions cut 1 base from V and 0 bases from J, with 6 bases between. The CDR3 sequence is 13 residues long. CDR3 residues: CSARVAANYGYTF. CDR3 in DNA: TGCAGTGCTAGAGTTGCTGCTAACTATGGCTACACCTTC.

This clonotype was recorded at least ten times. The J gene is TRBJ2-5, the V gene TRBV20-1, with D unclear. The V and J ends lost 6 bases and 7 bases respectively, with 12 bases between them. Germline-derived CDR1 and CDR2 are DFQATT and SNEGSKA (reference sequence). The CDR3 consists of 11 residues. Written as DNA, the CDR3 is TGCAGTGCCCGGTGGGTTGGGACCCAGTACTTC. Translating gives CSARWVGTQYF.

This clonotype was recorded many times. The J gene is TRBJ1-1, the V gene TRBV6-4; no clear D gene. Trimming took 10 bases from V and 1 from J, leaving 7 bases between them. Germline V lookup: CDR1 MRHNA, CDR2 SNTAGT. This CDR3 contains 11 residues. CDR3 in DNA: TGTGCCACAAGACAGAACACTGAAGCTTTCTTT. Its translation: CATRQNTEAFF.

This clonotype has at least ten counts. The CDR3 loop is CASSHRDRGLYTEAFF. The CDR3 DNA sequence: TGTGCCAGCAGCCACCGGGACAGGGGGCTCTACACTGAAGCTTTCTTT. The V call is TRBV5-5, the J call TRBJ1-1; 12 positions match TRBD1. V lost 4 bases, J lost 3 bases, and 7 bases stayed unmatched. Germline V gene sequence: CDR1 SGHKS, CDR2 YYEKEE (reference sequence). The CDR3 length is 16 residues.

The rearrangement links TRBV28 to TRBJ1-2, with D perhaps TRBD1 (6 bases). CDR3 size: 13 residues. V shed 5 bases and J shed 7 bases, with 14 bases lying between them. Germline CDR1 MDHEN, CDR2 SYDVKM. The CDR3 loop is CASSSPGAGGYTF. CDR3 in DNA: TGTGCCAGCAGTAGCCCGGGGGCAGGTGGCTACACCTTC.

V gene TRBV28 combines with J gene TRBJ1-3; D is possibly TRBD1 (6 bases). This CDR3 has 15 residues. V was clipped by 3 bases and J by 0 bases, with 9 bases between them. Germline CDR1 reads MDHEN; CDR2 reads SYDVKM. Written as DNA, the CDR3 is TGTGCCAGCAGTTTTTCGGGGGCCTCTGGAAACACCATATATTTT. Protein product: CASSFSGASGNTIYF.

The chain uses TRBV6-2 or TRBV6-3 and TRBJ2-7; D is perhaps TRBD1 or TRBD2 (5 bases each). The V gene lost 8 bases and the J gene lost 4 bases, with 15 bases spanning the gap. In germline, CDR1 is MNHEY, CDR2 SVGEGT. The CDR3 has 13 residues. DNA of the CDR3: TGTGCCAGCGCGCTCCGGGACGGGTACGAGCAGTACTTC. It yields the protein CASALRDGYEQYF.

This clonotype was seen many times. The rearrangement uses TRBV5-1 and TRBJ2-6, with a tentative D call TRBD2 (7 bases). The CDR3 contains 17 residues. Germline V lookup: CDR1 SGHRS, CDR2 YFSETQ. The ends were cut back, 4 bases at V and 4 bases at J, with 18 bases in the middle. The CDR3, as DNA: TGCGCCAGCAGCCCCCGAGGGGGGGCAAGAGGGGCCAACGTCCTGACTTTC. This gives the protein CASSPRGGARGANVLTF.

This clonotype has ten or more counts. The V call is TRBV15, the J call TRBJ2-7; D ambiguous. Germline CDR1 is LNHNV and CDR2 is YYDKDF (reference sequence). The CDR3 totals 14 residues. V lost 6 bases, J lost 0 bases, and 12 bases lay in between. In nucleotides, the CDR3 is TGTGCCACCAGTGGGCTGGGCAGCTCCTACGAGCAGTACTTC. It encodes CATSGLGSSYEQYF.

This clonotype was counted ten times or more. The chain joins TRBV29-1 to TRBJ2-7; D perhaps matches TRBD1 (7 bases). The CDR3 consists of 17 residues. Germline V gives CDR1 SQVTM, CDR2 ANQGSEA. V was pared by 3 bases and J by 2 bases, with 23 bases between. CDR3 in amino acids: CSVEVPGRTGLTYEQYF. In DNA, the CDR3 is TGCAGCGTTGAGGTGCCGGGGAGGACAGGACTCACCTACGAGCAGTACTTC.

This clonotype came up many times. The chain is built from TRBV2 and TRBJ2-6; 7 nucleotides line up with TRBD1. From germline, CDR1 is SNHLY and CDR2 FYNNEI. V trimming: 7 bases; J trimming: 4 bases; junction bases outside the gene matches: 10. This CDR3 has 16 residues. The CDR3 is CASTRDRGAGANVLTF. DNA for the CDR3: TGTGCCAGCACCAGGGACAGAGGGGCAGGGGCCAACGTCCTGACTTTC. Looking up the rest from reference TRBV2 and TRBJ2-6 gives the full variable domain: EPEVTQTPSHQVTQMGQEVILRCVPISNHLYFYWYRQILGQKVEFLVSFYNNEISEKSEIFDDQFSVERPDGSNFTLKIRSTKLEDSAMYFCASTRDRGAGANVLTFGAGSRLTVL.

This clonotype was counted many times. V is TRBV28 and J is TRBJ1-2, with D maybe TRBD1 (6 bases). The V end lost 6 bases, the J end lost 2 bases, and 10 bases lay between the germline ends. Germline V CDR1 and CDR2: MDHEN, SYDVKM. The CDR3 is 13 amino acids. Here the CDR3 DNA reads TGTGCCAGCAGAAGTGGACAGAACTATGGCTACACCTTC. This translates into CASRSGQNYGYTF.